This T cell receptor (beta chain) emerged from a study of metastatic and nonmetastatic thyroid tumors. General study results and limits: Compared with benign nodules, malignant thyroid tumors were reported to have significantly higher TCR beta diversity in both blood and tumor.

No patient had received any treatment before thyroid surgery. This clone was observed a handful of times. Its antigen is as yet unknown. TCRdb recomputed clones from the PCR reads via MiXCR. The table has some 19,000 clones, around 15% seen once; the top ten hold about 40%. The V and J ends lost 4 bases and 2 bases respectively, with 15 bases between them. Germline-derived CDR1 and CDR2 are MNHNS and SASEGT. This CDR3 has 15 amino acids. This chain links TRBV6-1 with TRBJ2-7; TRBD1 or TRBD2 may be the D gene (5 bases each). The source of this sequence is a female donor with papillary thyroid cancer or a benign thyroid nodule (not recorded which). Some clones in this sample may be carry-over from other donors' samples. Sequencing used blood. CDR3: CASSGGPEPTYEQYF. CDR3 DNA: TGTGCCAGCAGTGGGGGACCCGAACCCACCTACGAGCAGTACTTC.